The 17 T cell receptor beta chains below come from one sample, sequenced in a study of control samples from healthy donors and cancer patients. The assay was immunoSEQ multiplex PCR, and TCRdb's table has in-frame clones only and misses some. The sample contains 40,000 to 50,000 clones, approximately 94% of which appear only once. The specimen was blood. The receptors come from a man aged 55 to 70 in good health.

The rearrangement links TRBV6-5 to TRBJ1-5, with D possibly TRBD1 on 6 matching bases. This CDR3 region has 14 residues. Trimming removed 6 bases at V and 6 bases at J, with 15 bases between. Germline-derived CDR1 and CDR2 are MNHEY and SVGAGI. The CDR3 DNA is TGTGCCAGCAGAGCCGGGACATACAGTCAGCCCCAGCATTTT. Amino acid sequence: CASRAGTYSQPQHF.

V gene TRBV11-2 combines with J gene TRBJ2-7; 7 nucleotides align to TRBD2. J lost 9 bases, V lost 1 base, and 3 bases had no gene match. Germline lookup yields CDR1 SGHAT and CDR2 FQNNGV. The length of the CDR3 is 12 residues. The CDR3 nucleotides are TGTGCCAGCAGCTTAGGACTAGCAGCGCAGTACTTC. Protein: CASSLGLAAQYF.

This sequence joins TRBV6-6 and TRBJ2-2; 9 bases agree with TRBD1. The germline gives CDR1 MNHNY, CDR2 SVGAGI (reference sequence). V dropped 5 bases and J dropped 4; count of bases not matched to a gene: 2. There are 14 residues in the CDR3. CDR3 amino acids: CASSPDRGTGELFF. The DNA for the CDR3 is TGTGCCAGCAGTCCGGACAGGGGCACCGGGGAGCTGTTTTTT.

This clone is a singleton in its sample. The V gene is TRBV28, the J gene TRBJ2-3, with D tentatively TRBD2 (6 bases). The V end was cut by 6 bases, the J end by 4 bases, with 11 bases between. The CDR3 has 13 residues. Germline CDR1 reads MDHEN; CDR2 reads SYDVKM. The CDR3 coding sequence is TGTGCCAGCAGGAGGACTAATGCAGATACGCAGTATTTT. Amino acids: CASRRTNADTQYF.

The chain employs TRBV11-1 and TRBJ2-7, with a tentative D call TRBD1 (5 bases). Trimming removed 5 bases at V and 2 bases at J, with 10 bases between. Germline V gives CDR1 SGHAT, CDR2 FQDESV (reference sequence). The CDR3 contains 13 residues. The DNA of the CDR3 is TGTGCCAGCAGCATACAGGAGACCTACGAGCAGTACTTC. Amino acid sequence: CASSIQETYEQYF.

The rearrangement uses TRBV12-3 or TRBV12-4 and TRBJ2-3; D call uncertain. The CDR3 consists of 12 residues. Trimming removed 0 bases from V and 11 bases from J, with 9 bases in between. This CDR3 reads CASSLARSVQYF. CDR3 in DNA: TGTGCCAGCAGTTTAGCGCGGTCAGTGCAGTATTTT.

CDR3 amino acids: CASSKSGTGGLKRETQYF. The CDR3 coding sequence is TGTGCCAGCAGCAAGTCCGGGACAGGGGGGCTAAAAAGAGAGACCCAGTACTTC. V gene TRBV7-9 combines with J gene TRBJ2-5, with TRBD1 matching over 11 bases. CDR1 is SEHNR, CDR2 FQNEAQ, per germline (reference sequence). V was clipped by 5 bases and J by 4 bases; unmatched bases: 15. The CDR3 runs 18 residues.

The rearrangement links TRBV25-1 to TRBJ2-3, with 8 bases lining up with TRBD2. Germline loops: CDR1 MGHDK, CDR2 SYGVNS. This CDR3 has 16 amino acids. The V segment lost 5 bases and the J segment 1 base; nucleotides outside the gene matches: 8. CDR3 region: CASSSLGLVGTDTQYF. The DNA of the CDR3 is TGTGCCAGCAGTTCCCTGGGACTAGTCGGCACAGATACGCAGTATTTT.

The V call is TRBV11-3, the J call TRBJ1-1; 8 nucleotides agree with TRBD1. The CDR3 runs 14 residues. The germline V gene encodes CDR1 SGHNT and CDR2 YENEEA. Germline trimming cut 5 bases from V and 3 bases from J; bases unmatched to any gene: 5. The CDR3 reads CASSPGGEDTEAFF. CDR3 nucleotide sequence: TGTGCCAGCAGCCCAGGGGGCGAGGACACTGAAGCTTTCTTT.

This chain links TRBV4-1 with TRBJ2-5, with a tentative D call TRBD1 (6 bases). This CDR3 spans 14 amino acids. CDR1 and CDR2 from the germline V gene are MGHRA and YSYEKL. Trimming removed 4 bases from V and 5 bases from J, with 14 bases in between. The CDR3 region has the DNA TGCGCCAGCAGCCCTGTGGGGGCGCAGGAGACCCAGTACTTC. It yields the protein CASSPVGAQETQYF.

The J gene is TRBJ1-1, the V gene TRBV6-1; D call uncertain. This CDR3 contains 15 residues. Deletions cut 0 bases from V and 4 bases from J, with 12 bases between. CDR1 is MNHNS and CDR2 is SASEGT in the germline V gene. Written as DNA, the CDR3 is TGTGCCAGCAGTGAAGCCCAAGGGTGGGGCACTGAAGCTTTCTTT. Its protein is CASSEAQGWGTEAFF.

The CDR3 loop is CASSYYREGSGELFF. The CDR3 DNA follows: TGTGCCAGCAGTTACTACAGGGAGGGTTCCGGGGAGCTGTTTTTT. This chain connects TRBV6-2 or TRBV6-3 to TRBJ2-2, with D possibly TRBD2 on 7 matching bases. Between the trimmed V and J ends, which lost 1 base and 6 bases, there was a span of 12 bases. Germline V lookup: CDR1 MNHEY, CDR2 SVGEGT. The CDR3 is 15 residues long.

The rearrangement links TRBV19 to TRBJ1-3; D possibly corresponds to TRBD1 (5 bases). The V end was cut by 5 bases, the J end by 0 bases, with 11 bases between. Per germline, CDR1 LNHDA and CDR2 SQIVND (reference sequence). This CDR3 has 15 amino acids. The CDR3 coding sequence is TGTGCCAGTAGTGTGCCGGGACTCTCTGGAAACACCATATATTTT. Amino acids: CASSVPGLSGNTIYF.

The chain combines TRBV2 with TRBJ1-5; 7 bases are shared with TRBD1. The ends lost 3 bases at V and 6 bases at J; junction bases unmatched: 5. Looked up from germline, CDR1 is SNHLY and CDR2 is FYNNEI. There are 14 residues in the CDR3. The CDR3 DNA reads TGTGCCAGCAGTGACGGGCAGGGGGGTCAGCCCCAGCATTTT. Its translation is CASSDGQGGQPQHF.

V gene TRBV11-3 combines with J gene TRBJ2-1; the D gene is possibly TRBD2 (5 bases). Germline V gives CDR1 SGHNT, CDR2 YENEEA. This CDR3 is 15 amino acids long. Trimming stripped 7 bases from V and 1 base from J, with 14 bases between. This chain's CDR3 is CASTESGVSYNEQFF. CDR3 bases: TGTGCCAGCACCGAGAGCGGAGTATCCTACAATGAGCAGTTCTTC. The whole variable domain, remainder taken from reference TRBV11-3 and TRBJ2-1, is EAGVVQSPRYKIIEKKQPVAFWCNPISGHNTLYWYLQNLGQGPELLIRYENEEAVDDSQLPKDRFSAERLKGVDSTLKIQPAELGDSAVYLCASTESGVSYNEQFFGPGTRLTVL.

This chain joins TRBV28 and TRBJ1-5; TRBD1 aligns across 7 bases. The junction had 9 bases not matched to a gene; V was cut back by 4 bases and J by 0 bases. The length of the CDR3 is 17 residues. Germline lookup yields CDR1 MDHEN and CDR2 SYDVKM. The CDR3 region is CASSSSGTVFSNQPQHF. For the CDR3, the DNA is TGTGCCAGCAGTTCGTCCGGGACAGTCTTTAGCAATCAGCCCCAGCATTTT.

The chain recombines TRBV18 with TRBJ2-1, with TRBD2 matching over 11 bases. The V segment lost 5 bases and the J segment 8 bases; nucleotides outside the gene matches: 8. From germline, CDR1 is KGHSH and CDR2 LQKENI. The CDR3 spans 15 residues. The CDR3 nucleotides read TGTGCCAGCTCATCACTTAGCGGGAGGGGTGATGAGCAGTTCTTC. It is translated as CASSSLSGRGDEQFF.